The T cell receptor (beta chain) described here comes from a study of Graves' ophthalmopathy and Graves' hyperthyroidism. Findings of the study overall: Ophthalmopathy progression was predicted by the model at 70.59% sensitivity and approximately 73% specificity. Blood was where most expanded thyroid clonotypes above 0.001 frequency also turned up.

Moderate-to-severe activity, CAS ≥3, NOSPECS ≥4 and a duration under 3 months were seen in donors with ophthalmopathy. Clinical symptoms, serum thyroxine, TRAb, thyroid ultrasound and orbital computed tomography determined diagnosis. This clonotype was counted at least ten times. The antigen is unknown. J lost 6 bases, V lost 3 bases, and 13 bases had no gene match. Germline loops: CDR1 SGDLS, CDR2 YYNGEE. CDR3 length: 16 amino acids. TCR beta CDR3 amplification used RNA transcripts. The library came from an HTBI-primed first-round RT-PCR and a second-round multiplex PCR. TCRdb itself ran the multiplex PCR reads through MiXCR, one entry per CDR3 protein. The sample carries 500,000 to 800,000 distinct CDR3 sequences, about 40% recorded once.

This sequence was found in an adult man with Graves' ophthalmopathy. Sequencing used peripheral blood. The chain couples TRBV9 to TRBJ1-2; 8 bases fit TRBD1. The CDR3 bases are TGTGCCAGCAGCGGCACTAAGGGGCAGGGGGCACATGGCTACACCTTC. Its protein product is CASSGTKGQGAHGYTF. The full variable domain, rest sourced from reference TRBV9 and TRBJ1-2, is DSGVTQTPKHLITATGQRVTLRCSPRSGDLSVYWYQQSLDQGLQFLIQYYNGEERAKGNILERFSAQQFPDLHSELNLSSLELGDSALYFCASSGTKGQGAHGYTFGSGTRLTVV.